This TCR beta chain was obtained from a study of blood T cell repertoires in COVID-19. Across the whole study: Specimens from acute and convalescent COVID-19 originated in the United States, Italy and Spain. In each case, the material was cDNA or gDNA derived from T cells, B-cell-depleted T cells, or PBMCs.

CDR3 length: 12 residues. The trim removed 6 bases at V and 8 bases at J, leaving 6 bases unmatched. From germline, CDR1 is SNHLY and CDR2 FYNNEI. In the authors' workflow: The assay estimated nucleated cells by amplifying reference gene primers. The data were produced by immunoSEQ multiplex PCR, yet TCRdb's version contains in-frame clones alone and is incomplete. V, J and clone size are those of that table, while D and trimming were read from the DNA. This repertoire shows around 300,000 clones, about four fifths found once; its top ten account for 2.5% to 3.5%. Source material: peripheral blood. V usage is TRBV2 and J usage is TRBJ1-2; 7 nucleotides line up with TRBD1. The clonotype was recovered from a young man with active or convalescent COVID-19. CDR3 residues: CASRGHRGGYTF. The CDR3 nucleotides read TGTGCCAGCAGAGGCCACAGGGGAGGCTACACCTTC.